Detailed here is one TCR beta chain. Its antigen is not known. This record comes from a study of OX40 agonist ivuxolimab in advanced cancers. Points from the study as a whole: In the 0.1 to 3.0 mg/kg range, CD4+ and CD8+ blood T cells had expanded clonally by week 6.

This table comes from immunoSEQ multiplex PCR, and its TCRdb copy is limited to in-frame clones, with some not included. Among tens of thousands of clones, around 84% were seen once, and the ten largest hold roughly 2.1%. The CDR3 has 14 residues. Germline assignment: CDR1 SGHRS and CDR2 YFSETQ. Trimming removed 4 bases at V and 0 bases at J, with 7 bases between. The sample consisted of CD4+ or CD8+ T cells sorted from blood, taken in a trial of the OX40 agonist ivuxolimab. The TCR was taken from an adult with an advanced solid tumor such as melanoma, head and neck, liver or kidney cancer. The chain links TRBV5-1 to TRBJ1-4, with D perhaps matching TRBD1 (5 bases). In DNA, the CDR3 is TGCGCCAGCAGCCCGACAGCAACTAATGAAAAACTGTTTTTT. It yields the protein CASSPTATNEKLFF. Variable domain in full (rest from reference TRBV5-1 and TRBJ1-4): KAGVTQTPRYLIKTRGQQVTLSCSPISGHRSVSWYQQTPGQGLQFLFEYFSETQRNKGNFPGRFSGRQFSNSRSEMNVSTLELGDSALYLCASSPTATNEKLFFGSGTQLSVL.